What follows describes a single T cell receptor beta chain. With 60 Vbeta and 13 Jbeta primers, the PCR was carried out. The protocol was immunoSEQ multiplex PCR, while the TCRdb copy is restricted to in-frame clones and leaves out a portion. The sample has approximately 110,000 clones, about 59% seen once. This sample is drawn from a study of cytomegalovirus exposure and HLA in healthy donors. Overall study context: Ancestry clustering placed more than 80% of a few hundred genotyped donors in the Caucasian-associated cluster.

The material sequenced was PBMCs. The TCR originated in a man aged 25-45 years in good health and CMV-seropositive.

As DNA, the CDR3 is TGTGCCAGCAGGGGGGGAAATTGGGACACTGAAGCTTTCTTT. It encodes CASRGGNWDTEAFF. V gene TRBV6-5 combines with J gene TRBJ1-1, with D possibly matching TRBD1 (5 bases). CDR1 is MNHEY, CDR2 SVGAGI, per germline. The CDR3 extends over 14 amino acids. Trimming took 6 bases from V and 3 from J, leaving 14 bases between them.